These 25 T cell receptor beta chains share one sample of origin, sequenced in a study of shared clonotypes between healthy human individuals. Assay: immunoSEQ multiplex PCR; the TCRdb copy retains only in-frame clones and omits some. The sample includes some 2,000,000 clones, roughly 94% of them seen just once. What was sequenced was naive CD4+ T cells sorted from blood. The subset here: CD45RA+ positively selected. The source is a man aged 18 to 29 in good health.

In regard to this clone: This CDR3 is also generated by other DNA sequences in the sample. The DNA for the CDR3 is TGTGCCAGCAGTTACTCCAACGGAGGTGGCTACACCTTC. Residues: CASSYSNGGGYTF. This chain uses TRBV6-5 with TRBJ1-2; D gene unclear. The CDR3 sequence is 13 residues long. In germline, CDR1 is MNHEY, CDR2 SVGAGI. Trimming shortened V by 0 bases and J by 7 bases, and 9 bases separated the two germline ends.

This chain links TRBV4-1 with TRBJ2-3; possible D gene TRBD2, 5 bases. The germline CDR1 and CDR2 sequences are MGHRA and YSYEKL. The CDR3 is made up of 15 amino acids. Trimming shortened V by 0 bases and J by 2 bases, and 9 bases separated the two germline ends. CDR3 DNA sequence: TGCGCCAGCAGCCAAGAGCAGCGGACCACAGATACGCAGTATTTT. It yields the protein CASSQEQRTTDTQYF.

This chain links TRBV27 with TRBJ2-7, with TRBD2 matching over 9 bases. CDR3 size: 14 residues. Germline assignment: CDR1 MNHEY and CDR2 SMNVEV (reference sequence). The V gene end was trimmed by 8 bases and the J gene end by 4 bases; junction bases not matched to a gene: 9. CDR3 protein: CASAREGRAYEQYF. The CDR3, as DNA: TGTGCCAGCGCGCGGGAGGGAAGGGCATACGAGCAGTACTTC.

V and J are TRBV18 and TRBJ2-2, with TRBD2 matching over 10 bases. Germline V lookup: CDR1 KGHSH, CDR2 LQKENI. Trimming removed 0 bases from V and 3 bases from J; junction bases left unmatched: 10. The CDR3 spans 19 residues. The CDR3 nucleotides read TGTGCCAGCTCACCACCAGTCGCTAGCGGGAGTAGTTACACCGGGGAGCTGTTTTTT. It specifies CASSPPVASGSSYTGELFF.

This rearrangement joins TRBV6-5 to TRBJ1-6; no reliable D call. This CDR3 region has 14 residues. V was cut by 1 base and J by 5 bases, with 6 bases left in between. Looked up from germline, CDR1 is MNHEY and CDR2 is SVGAGI. CDR3 DNA sequence: TGTGCCAGCAGTTACTTGGCAGATAATTCACCCCTCCACTTT. Translation: CASSYLADNSPLHF.

This sequence joins TRBV7-2 and TRBJ1-5; possibly TRBD1 for D (5 bases). Germline V gene lookup returns CDR1 SGHTA and CDR2 FQGNSA. CDR3 length: 12 residues. Trimming took 5 bases from V and 9 from J, leaving 11 bases between them. This chain's CDR3 is CASSQGDRPQHF. In DNA, the CDR3 is TGTGCCAGCAGCCAAGGGGATCGGCCCCAGCATTTT. Together with reference TRBV7-2 and TRBJ1-5, the CDR3 gives the full variable domain: GAGVSQSPSNKVTEKGKDVELRCDPISGHTALYWYRQSLGQGLEFLIYFQGNSAPDKSGLPSDRFSAERTGGSVSTLTIQRTQQEDSAVYLCASSQGDRPQHFGDGTRLSIL.

The chain links TRBV5-1 to TRBJ2-7, with 10 bases fitting TRBD1. Trimming took 6 bases from V and 2 from J; bases not matched to a gene: 5. The CDR3 totals 14 residues. Germline V lookup: CDR1 SGHRS, CDR2 YFSETQ. CDR3 bases: TGCGCCAGCATGGGACAGGGGCATCCCTACGAGCAGTACTTC. Translation: CASMGQGHPYEQYF.

The rearrangement links TRBV11-2 to TRBJ2-3, with 7 bases lining up with TRBD2. Germline CDR1 is SGHAT and CDR2 is FQNNGV. This CDR3 is built from 16 residues. V lost 4 bases to trimming and J lost 0 bases; unmatched junction nucleotides: 7. Here the CDR3 reads CASSYFSGSSTDTQYF. As DNA, the CDR3 is TGTGCCAGCAGCTACTTTAGCGGGTCTAGCACAGATACGCAGTATTTT.

The chain joins TRBV30 to TRBJ2-1; tentative D call: TRBD2 (5 bases). The CDR3 totals 12 residues. Trimming took 2 bases from V and 8 from J, leaving 10 bases between them. Per the germline V gene, CDR1 is GTSNPN and CDR2 is SVGIG (reference sequence). CDR3 DNA: TGTGCCTGGAGTCCCGGGCGGGATGAGCAGTTCTTC. Its translation: CAWSPGRDEQFF. Full variable domain (rest looked up from reference TRBV30 and TRBJ2-1): SQTIHQWPATLVQPVGSPLSLECTVEGTSNPNLYWYRQAAGRGLQLLFYSVGIGQISSEVPQNLSASRPQDRQFILSSKKLLLSDSGFYLCAWSPGRDEQFFGPGTRLTVL.

V is TRBV28 and J is TRBJ1-6, with TRBD1 matching 7 bases. The V gene's germline CDR1 is MDHEN and CDR2 SYDVKM. This CDR3 region has 18 residues. V was pared by 1 base and J by 8 bases, with 14 bases of the junction left unmatched. CDR3 sequence reads: CASSLSPGQVTFDSPLHF. The CDR3 DNA reads TGTGCCAGCAGTTTATCACCAGGACAGGTCACATTTGATTCACCCCTCCACTTT. Complete variable domain (other parts from reference TRBV28 and TRBJ1-6): DVKVTQSSRYLVKRTGEKVFLECVQDMDHENMFWYRQDPGLGLRLIYFSYDVKMKEKGDIPEGYSVSREKKERFSLILESASTNQTSMYLCASSLSPGQVTFDSPLHFGNGTRLTVT.

This clone has only one observation. This chain joins TRBV6-5 and TRBJ1-4; D gene unclear. The germline CDR1 and CDR2 sequences are MNHEY and SVGAGI. This CDR3 is 15 amino acids long. V dropped 2 bases and J dropped 4 bases, with 11 bases sitting between them. The CDR3 region is CASSYRAAGNEKLFF. CDR3 nucleotide sequence: TGTGCCAGCAGTTACCGGGCAGCTGGTAATGAAAAACTGTTTTTT.

The V call is TRBV5-4, the J call TRBJ2-7, with 10 positions matching TRBD1. Losses at the gene ends were 3 bases for V and 6 bases for J; bases not matched to a gene: 6. CDR1 is SGHNT and CDR2 is YYREEE in the germline V gene (reference sequence). This CDR3 comprises 14 residues. The CDR3 loop reads CASSYPGQGFEQYF. The CDR3 region has the DNA TGTGCCAGCAGCTACCCGGGACAGGGGTTCGAGCAGTACTTC.

The chain has TRBV2 and TRBJ2-1, with a possible D match to TRBD2 (6 bases). With 5 bases removed from V and 12 bases from J, the gap between germline ends came to 14 bases. The CDR3 spans 12 residues. The germline CDR1 and CDR2 sequences are SNHLY and FYNNEI. CDR3 region: CASSPTRDSQFF. DNA of the CDR3: TGTGCCAGCAGTCCCACCCGGGACTCGCAGTTCTTC.

The V and J genes are TRBV7-8 and TRBJ2-1; 14 bases map to TRBD2. The CDR3 has 16 amino acids. Germline CDR1 SGHVS, CDR2 FQNEAQ. J was trimmed by 12 bases and V by 3 bases; bases with no gene match: 10. CDR3 residues: CASSFVTSGRGETQFF. The CDR3 DNA sequence: TGTGCCAGCAGCTTTGTGACTAGCGGGAGGGGAGAGACGCAGTTCTTC.

The gene calls are TRBV6-5 and TRBJ2-7; TRBD1 or TRBD2 may be the D gene (5 bases each). Germline V gene sequence: CDR1 MNHEY, CDR2 SVGAGI. This CDR3 has 15 residues. The V end was cut by 5 bases, the J end by 9 bases, with 23 bases between. The DNA for the CDR3 is TGTGCCAGCAGTGTAATCCGGGACCGGCACATCGGGCAGTACTTC. Translation gives CASSVIRDRHIGQYF.

In this sample, this clone turned up once. This chain joins TRBV30 and TRBJ2-7; D perhaps matches TRBD1 (6 bases). CDR3 length: 14 residues. Trimming pared 4 bases from V and 4 bases from J, leaving 17 bases between. From germline, CDR1 is GTSNPN and CDR2 SVGIG (reference sequence). CDR3 in amino acids: CAWNLQGPGYEQYF. Written as DNA, the CDR3 is TGTGCCTGGAATTTACAGGGCCCAGGATACGAGCAGTACTTC. Using reference TRBV30 and TRBJ2-7 for the parts outside the CDR3, the full variable domain is SQTIHQWPATLVQPVGSPLSLECTVEGTSNPNLYWYRQAAGRGLQLLFYSVGIGQISSEVPQNLSASRPQDRQFILSSKKLLLSDSGFYLCAWNLQGPGYEQYFGPGTRLTVT.

V gene TRBV7-2 combines with J gene TRBJ1-1; tentatively, D is TRBD1 (5 bases). V shed 3 bases and J shed 1 base, with 9 bases lying between them. Germline V lookup: CDR1 SGHTA, CDR2 FQGNSA. The CDR3 length is 14 residues. The CDR3, as DNA: TGTGCCAGCAGCTTTGGGACGTCGAACACTGAAGCTTTCTTT. Its protein is CASSFGTSNTEAFF.

The V call is TRBV2, the J call TRBJ2-7; 8 bases map to TRBD1. V shed 1 base, J shed 3 bases, and the junction held 5 bases outside the gene matches. CDR1 and CDR2 (germline): SNHLY, FYNNEI. The CDR3 consists of 15 residues. CDR3 loop: CASSEDQGALYEQYF. CDR3 coding DNA: TGTGCCAGCAGTGAAGATCAGGGGGCACTCTACGAGCAGTACTTC.

The CDR3 DNA is TGTGCCAGCAGCCCTTTAGGACAGGGGGCGCGAGTCGGTCAGCCCCAGCATTTT. Protein sequence: CASSPLGQGARVGQPQHF. This chain joins TRBV7-2 and TRBJ1-5, with 11 bases fitting TRBD1. CDR1 SGHTA and CDR2 FQGNSA come from the germline V gene. This CDR3 is 18 amino acids long. The V and J ends lost 5 bases and 6 bases, in that order; junction bases with no gene match: 15.

The chain uses TRBV5-4 and TRBJ2-1; 7 bases agree with TRBD1. The CDR3 is 16 residues long. Germline loops: CDR1 SGHNT, CDR2 YYREEE (reference sequence). Trimming removed 4 bases from V and 1 base from J; junction bases left unmatched: 8. In nucleotides, the CDR3 is TGTGCCAGCAGCAGAGGACAGGTATCATCCTACAATGAGCAGTTCTTC. Its protein is CASSRGQVSSYNEQFF. Full variable domain (missing parts from reference TRBV5-4 and TRBJ2-1): ETGVTQSPTHLIKTRGQQVTLRCSSQSGHNTVSWYQQALGQGPQFIFQYYREEENGRGNFPPRFSGLQFPNYSSELNVNALELDDSALYLCASSRGQVSSYNEQFFGPGTRLTVL.

The V and J genes are TRBV11-2 and TRBJ1-1, with D possibly TRBD1 on 5 matching bases. V lost 0 bases and J 11 bases, leaving 10 bases between the germline ends. This CDR3 has 12 residues. CDR1 and CDR2 from the germline V gene are SGHAT and FQNNGV. This chain's CDR3 is CASSLDRGDAFF. CDR3 in DNA: TGTGCCAGCAGCTTAGATCGGGGGGACGCTTTCTTT.

The CDR3, as DNA: TGTGCCAGCGATGGGACAGGGAGTGAGACCCAGTACTTC. It translates to CASDGTGSETQYF. V usage is TRBV6-4 and J usage is TRBJ2-5; the match to TRBD1 covers 9 bases. Germline V gene data show CDR1 as MRHNA and CDR2 as SNTAGT. The CDR3 spans 13 residues. Trimming at V came to 8 bases and at J to 5 bases, leaving 6 bases not matched to a gene.

This chain connects TRBV7-3 to TRBJ1-2, with 8 bases aligning to TRBD1. Germline lookup yields CDR1 SGHTA and CDR2 FQGTGA. This CDR3 has 14 amino acids. The V segment lost 4 bases and the J segment 8 bases; nucleotides outside the gene matches: 9. Here the CDR3 DNA reads TGTGCCAGCAGCTCCTTGGACAGGGTTGGCGGCTACACCTTC. Residues: CASSSLDRVGGYTF.

The chain is built from TRBV11-2 and TRBJ2-1; no clear D gene. This CDR3 comprises 13 residues. From germline, CDR1 is SGHAT and CDR2 FQNNGV. Deletions cut 5 bases from V and 7 bases from J, with 12 bases between. DNA of the CDR3: TGTGCCAGCAGCGCGGATACAAAGAATGAGCAGTTCTTC. Protein: CASSADTKNEQFF.

CDR3 loop: CAWTPGGTDEKLFF. Written as DNA, the CDR3 is TGTGCCTGGACGCCTGGGGGAACCGATGAAAAACTGTTTTTT. The gene calls are TRBV30 and TRBJ1-4, with D maybe TRBD1 (5 bases). V lost 4 bases and J lost 6, with 15 bases in between. CDR1 is GTSNPN, CDR2 SVGIG, per germline (reference sequence). The CDR3 is 14 residues long.